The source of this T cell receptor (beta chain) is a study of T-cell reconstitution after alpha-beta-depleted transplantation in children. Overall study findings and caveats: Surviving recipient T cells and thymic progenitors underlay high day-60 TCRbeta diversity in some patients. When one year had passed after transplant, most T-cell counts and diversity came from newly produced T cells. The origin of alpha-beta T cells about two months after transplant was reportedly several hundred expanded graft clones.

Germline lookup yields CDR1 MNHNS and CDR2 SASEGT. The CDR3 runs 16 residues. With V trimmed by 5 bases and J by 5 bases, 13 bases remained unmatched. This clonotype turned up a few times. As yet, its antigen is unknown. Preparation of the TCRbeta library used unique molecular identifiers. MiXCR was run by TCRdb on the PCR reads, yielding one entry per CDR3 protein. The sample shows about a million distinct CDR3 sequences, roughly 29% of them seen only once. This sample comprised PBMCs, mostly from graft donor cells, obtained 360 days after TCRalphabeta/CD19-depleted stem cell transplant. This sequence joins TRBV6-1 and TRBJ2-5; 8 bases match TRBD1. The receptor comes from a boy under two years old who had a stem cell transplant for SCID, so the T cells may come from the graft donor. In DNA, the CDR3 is TGTGCCAGCAGTAAGCCCGGGACAGGTTTTCCTGAGACCCAGTACTTC. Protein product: CASSKPGTGFPETQYF.